This TCR beta chain emerged from a study of cytomegalovirus exposure and HLA in healthy donors. The PCR used 60 Vbeta and 13 Jbeta primers. Clones were read by immunoSEQ multiplex PCR, and TCRdb kept only the in-frame ones, dropping some. The sample carries 150,000 to 200,000 clones, about 63% recorded once. V was clipped by 6 bases and J by 5 bases; unmatched bases: 5. Germline values: CDR1 MNHNS, CDR2 SASEGT. This CDR3 has 13 residues. The TCR was taken from a woman between 40 and 50 years old in good health and CMV-seropositive. The rearrangement links TRBV6-1 to TRBJ1-1; 8 nucleotides align to TRBD1. The sequencing input was PBMCs. In DNA form, the CDR3 reads TGTGCCAGCAGCACGGACAGGGTGACTGAAGCTTTCTTT. It specifies CASSTDRVTEAFF.